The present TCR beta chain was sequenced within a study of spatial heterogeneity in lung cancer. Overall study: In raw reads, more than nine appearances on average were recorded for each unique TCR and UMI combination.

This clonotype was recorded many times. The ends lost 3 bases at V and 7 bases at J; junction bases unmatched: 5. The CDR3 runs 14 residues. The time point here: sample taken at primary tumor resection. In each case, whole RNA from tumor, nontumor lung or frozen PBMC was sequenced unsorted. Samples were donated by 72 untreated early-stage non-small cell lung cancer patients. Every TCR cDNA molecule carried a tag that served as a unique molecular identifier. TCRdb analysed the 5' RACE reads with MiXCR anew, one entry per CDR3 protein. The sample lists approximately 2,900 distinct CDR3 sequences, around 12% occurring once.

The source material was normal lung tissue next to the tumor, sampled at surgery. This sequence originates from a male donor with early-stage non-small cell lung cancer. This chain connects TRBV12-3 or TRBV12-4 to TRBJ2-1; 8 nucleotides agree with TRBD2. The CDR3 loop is CASSLTSALNEQFF. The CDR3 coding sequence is TGTGCCAGCAGTTTGACTAGCGCTTTAAATGAGCAGTTCTTC.